What follows is one TCR beta chain and its context. Its antigen remains unknown. These data belong to a study of shared clonotypes between healthy human individuals. Study-level points and caveats: Among the subsets, naive ones generally showed larger estimated richness than memory ones.

The authors ran the assay at deep level. TCRdb's copy holds only in-frame clones and misses some; the assay was immunoSEQ multiplex PCR. The table lists under 750,000 clones, approximately 72% of them singletons. The sequence was collected from a woman aged 25 to 39 in good health. Specimen: memory CD4+ T cells sorted from blood. The subset here: CD45RA-negative fraction.

CDR3 region: CASSQDFDWTSGMTYNEQFF. The CDR3 nucleotides are TGTGCCAGCAGCCAAGATTTTGATTGGACTAGCGGGATGACATACAATGAGCAGTTCTTC. The chain carries TRBV4-2 and TRBJ2-1, with 12 bases that match TRBD2. CDR1 is LGHNA, CDR2 YNFKEQ, per germline. CDR3 length: 20 amino acids. V gave up 0 bases and J gave up 4 bases; unmatched junction bases: 13.